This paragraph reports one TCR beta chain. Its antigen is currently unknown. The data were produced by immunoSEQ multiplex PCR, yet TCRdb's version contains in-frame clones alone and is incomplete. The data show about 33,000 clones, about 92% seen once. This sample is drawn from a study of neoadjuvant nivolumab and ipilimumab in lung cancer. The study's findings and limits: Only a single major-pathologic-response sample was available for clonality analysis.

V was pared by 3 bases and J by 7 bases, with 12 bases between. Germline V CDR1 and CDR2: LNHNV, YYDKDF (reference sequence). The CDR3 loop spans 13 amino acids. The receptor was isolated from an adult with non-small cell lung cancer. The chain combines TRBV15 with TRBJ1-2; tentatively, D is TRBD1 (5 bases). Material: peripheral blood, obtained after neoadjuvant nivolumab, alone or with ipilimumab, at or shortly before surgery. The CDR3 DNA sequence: TGTGCCACCAGCAGCCGTCTGAGGGGTGGCTACACCTTC. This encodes CATSSRLRGGYTF. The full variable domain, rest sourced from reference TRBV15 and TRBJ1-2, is DAMVIQNPRYQVTQFGKPVTLSCSQTLNHNVMYWYQQKSSQAPKLLFHYYDKDFNNEADTPDNFQSRRPNTSFCFLDIRSPGLGDTAMYLCATSSRLRGGYTFGSGTRLTVV.